These 23 T cell receptor beta chains originate from one sample sequenced in a study of control samples from healthy donors and cancer patients. Clones were read by immunoSEQ multiplex PCR, and TCRdb kept only the in-frame ones, dropping some. Counted here are tens of thousands of clones, roughly 93% occurring once; the ten biggest clones make up approximately 1.5%. What was sequenced was blood. The source of these receptors is a woman aged 25 to 39 in good health.

The V and J genes are TRBV10-3 and TRBJ2-5; D unclear. The V end lost 4 bases, the J end lost 3 bases, and 6 bases lay between the germline ends. This CDR3 is 12 amino acids long. The germline V gene has CDR1 ENHRY and CDR2 SYGVKD. CDR3 protein: CAISGQKETQYF. CDR3 DNA sequence: TGTGCCATCAGTGGCCAGAAAGAGACCCAGTACTTC.

The rearrangement joins TRBV5-1 to TRBJ2-1; a possible D gene is TRBD2 (6 bases). Germline V gene lookup returns CDR1 SGHRS and CDR2 YFSETQ. The CDR3 runs to 11 residues. Trimming stripped 4 bases from V and 9 bases from J, with 8 bases between. The CDR3 loop reads CASSPGLEQFF. DNA of the CDR3: TGCGCCAGCAGCCCGGGACTTGAGCAGTTCTTC.

This chain links TRBV6-5 with TRBJ1-5, with D possibly matching TRBD1 (6 bases). The CDR3 is 14 residues long. Germline CDR1 is MNHEY and CDR2 is SVGAGI. The V end lost 6 bases, the J end lost 6 bases, and 15 bases lay between the germline ends. CDR3 DNA: TGTGCCAGCAGACCCCCGGGGGCAGGTCAGCCCCAGCATTTT. This encodes CASRPPGAGQPQHF.

The rearrangement uses TRBV4-1 and TRBJ1-2; no definite D call. The V end was cut by 0 bases, the J end by 4 bases, with 12 bases between. CDR1 is MGHRA and CDR2 is YSYEKL in the germline V gene. This CDR3 is built from 15 residues. The DNA for the CDR3 is TGCGCCAGCAGCCAAGATCAACGGGAGACCTATGGCTACACCTTC. Its translation: CASSQDQRETYGYTF.

The sample holds one count of this clone. This chain links TRBV29-1 with TRBJ2-5; 8 bases are shared with TRBD1. There are 15 residues in the CDR3. The germline gives CDR1 SQVTM, CDR2 ANQGSEA. Unmatched junction bases numbered 12, after V lost 7 bases and J lost 2 bases. The CDR3 reads CSDSLAGGLQETQYF. The DNA for the CDR3 is TGCAGCGACTCGCTGGCAGGGGGCCTACAAGAGACCCAGTACTTC. The entire variable domain, with the rest obtained from reference TRBV29-1 and TRBJ2-5, is as follows: SAVISQKPSRDICQRGTSLTIQCQVDSQVTMMFWYRQQPGQSLTLIATANQGSEATYESGFVIDKFPISRPNLTFSTLTVSNMSPEDSSIYLCSDSLAGGLQETQYFGPGTRLLVL.

V usage is TRBV28 and J usage is TRBJ1-2; D call uncertain. The CDR3 runs 13 residues. Looked up from germline, CDR1 is MDHEN and CDR2 is SYDVKM. The V end lost 5 bases, the J end lost 5 bases, and 12 bases lay between the germline ends. The DNA of the CDR3 is TGTGCCAGCAGTCCATCCCCCGGTTATGGCTACACCTTC. It yields the protein CASSPSPGYGYTF.

This chain links TRBV7-9 with TRBJ1-6; tentative D call: TRBD1 (5 bases). This CDR3 spans 14 amino acids. Looked up from germline, CDR1 is SEHNR and CDR2 is FQNEAQ (reference sequence). The germline V and J ends were trimmed by 2 bases and 6 bases, with 8 bases remaining between them. CDR3 coding DNA: TGTGCCAGCAGCTTAACAGGAGTTAATTCACCCCTCCACTTT. It specifies CASSLTGVNSPLHF.

V and J are TRBV28 and TRBJ2-3, with D tentatively TRBD1 or TRBD2 (5 bases each). Per the germline V gene, CDR1 is MDHEN and CDR2 is SYDVKM. Trimming took 8 bases from V and 2 from J, leaving 11 bases between them. CDR3 length: 13 amino acids. CDR3 sequence: CASHSGPTDTQYF. CDR3 nucleotide sequence: TGTGCCAGCCACTCGGGGCCCACAGATACGCAGTATTTT. Variable domain in full (rest from reference TRBV28 and TRBJ2-3): DVKVTQSSRYLVKRTGEKVFLECVQDMDHENMFWYRQDPGLGLRLIYFSYDVKMKEKGDIPEGYSVSREKKERFSLILESASTNQTSMYLCASHSGPTDTQYFGPGTRLTVL.

This chain uses TRBV28 with TRBJ1-4; 8 bases match TRBD1. Germline-derived CDR1 and CDR2 are MDHEN and SYDVKM. The CDR3 loop spans 15 amino acids. Trimming at V came to 5 bases and at J to 6 bases, leaving 8 bases not matched to a gene. CDR3 nucleotide sequence: TGTGCCAGCAGTCCCGAGGACAGGGTGGATGAAAAACTGTTTTTT. Its translation is CASSPEDRVDEKLFF.

V is TRBV19 and J is TRBJ2-1, with 9 nucleotides matching TRBD2. The CDR3 covers 17 residues. Germline V gives CDR1 LNHDA, CDR2 SQIVND (reference sequence). J lost 8 bases, V lost 3 bases, and 14 bases had no gene match. CDR3 DNA: TGTGCCAGTAGTATCGCGGGTTCTAGCGGGGAAACATATGAGCAGTTCTTC. It translates to CASSIAGSSGETYEQFF.

The CDR3 loop reads CASSIGGSGQPQHF. CDR3 DNA: TGTGCCAGTAGTATCGGGGGTTCCGGGCAGCCCCAGCATTTT. This chain links TRBV19 with TRBJ1-5, with D possibly matching TRBD1 (5 bases). Germline V gene sequence: CDR1 LNHDA, CDR2 SQIVND (reference sequence). Trimming shortened V by 3 bases and J by 7 bases, and 13 bases separated the two germline ends. The CDR3 length is 14 residues. The variable domain in full, with the rest retrieved from reference TRBV19 and TRBJ1-5, is DGGITQSPKYLFRKEGQNVTLSCEQNLNHDAMYWYRQDPGQGLRLIYYSQIVNDFQKGDIAEGYSVSREKKESFPLTVTSAQKNPTAFYLCASSIGGSGQPQHFGDGTRLSIL.

This clone appeared once. The CDR3 spells CASSQEIQGVGFF. DNA of the CDR3: TGCGCCAGCAGCCAAGAAATACAGGGAGTGGGGTTCTTC. The rearrangement uses TRBV4-1 and TRBJ2-1; the D gene is possibly TRBD1 (6 bases). The germline V gene encodes CDR1 MGHRA and CDR2 YSYEKL. CDR3 length: 13 amino acids. Between the trimmed V and J ends, which lost 0 bases and 15 bases, there was a span of 15 bases.

V and J are TRBV6-6 and TRBJ2-1, with TRBD2 identical over 7 bases. Per germline, CDR1 MNHNY and CDR2 SVGAGI (reference sequence). This CDR3 spans 15 amino acids. V lost 2 bases and J lost 10; bases outside the gene matches: 11. The CDR3 reads CASSYRSSGPGEQFF. CDR3 nucleotides: TGTGCCAGCAGTTACAGGTCTAGCGGACCAGGGGAGCAGTTCTTC.

CDR3 sequence (DNA): TGCGCCAGCAGCCCTCTCGCGGGAGTATCGTCTGGGGCCAACGTCCTGACTTTC. This encodes CASSPLAGVSSGANVLTF. The V call is TRBV5-1, the J call TRBJ2-6, with TRBD2 matching over 7 bases. Germline values: CDR1 SGHRS, CDR2 YFSETQ. The CDR3 length is 18 residues. With V trimmed by 4 bases and J by 1 base, 11 bases remained unmatched.

V is TRBV27 and J is TRBJ2-1; maybe TRBD1 (5 bases). The germline gives CDR1 MNHEY, CDR2 SMNVEV (reference sequence). The V end lost 5 bases, the J end lost 0 bases, and 11 bases lay between the germline ends. This CDR3 is 15 amino acids long. The CDR3 reads CASSQTASSYNEQFF. The CDR3 bases are TGTGCCAGCAGTCAGACAGCCAGCTCCTACAATGAGCAGTTCTTC.

The chain employs TRBV3-1 (or the pseudogene TRBV3-2) and TRBJ1-2; D gene unclear. The CDR3 is 14 amino acids. Germline CDR1 LGHDT, CDR2 YNNKEL (reference sequence). V was trimmed by 4 bases and J by 1 base, leaving 10 bases between them. The CDR3 nucleotides are TGTGCCAGCAGCCCTTGGGCCGATAACTATGGCTACACCTTC. This codes for CASSPWADNYGYTF.

The genes are TRBV19 and TRBJ2-2; no firm D call. The CDR3 is 12 residues long. V was shortened by 9 bases and J by 1 base, with 6 bases between the two germline ends. Germline V gene lookup returns CDR1 LNHDA and CDR2 SQIVND (reference sequence). The CDR3 DNA follows: TGTGCCAGCCTACGGAACACCGGGGAGCTGTTTTTT. Protein product: CASLRNTGELFF.

V usage is TRBV5-4 and J usage is TRBJ1-4, with 10 bases fitting TRBD1. The germline V gene has CDR1 SGHNT and CDR2 YYREEE (reference sequence). The CDR3 runs 15 residues. Trimming took 3 bases from V and 4 from J; bases not matched to a gene: 3. The CDR3 sequence: CASSSGQGINEKLFF. The CDR3 DNA reads TGTGCCAGCAGCTCGGGACAGGGGATTAATGAAAAACTGTTTTTT.

The CDR3 is CASSQDGYSNQPQHF. CDR3 sequence (DNA): TGCGCCAGCAGCCAAGATGGGTATAGCAATCAGCCCCAGCATTTT. The chain uses TRBV4-1 and TRBJ1-5; D is unresolved. Germline CDR1 reads MGHRA; CDR2 reads YSYEKL. V was cut by 0 bases and J by 0 bases, with 6 bases left in between. The CDR3 length is 15 residues.

This clone was seen once. V usage is TRBV27 and J usage is TRBJ2-6; D not resolved. Germline CDR1 is MNHEY and CDR2 is SMNVEV (reference sequence). The CDR3 covers 15 residues. Trimming removed 4 bases at V and 4 bases at J, with 11 bases between. CDR3 in DNA: TGTGCCAGCAGTTCCTTAGGGTCGGGGGCCAACGTCCTGACTTTC. Translated: CASSSLGSGANVLTF. Based on the CDR3 plus reference TRBV27 and TRBJ2-6, the full variable domain is EAQVTQNPRYLITVTGKKLTVTCSQNMNHEYMSWYRQDPGLGLRQIYYSMNVEVTDKGDVPEGYKVSRKEKRNFPLILESPSPNQTSLYFCASSSLGSGANVLTFGAGSRLTVL.

This chain uses TRBV7-9 with TRBJ2-2; the match to TRBD2 covers 10 bases. The CDR3 extends over 15 amino acids. Trimming took 8 bases from V and 2 from J; bases not matched to a gene: 5. Per germline, CDR1 SEHNR and CDR2 FQNEAQ (reference sequence). CDR3 protein: CASRSGRINTGELFF. The DNA for the CDR3 is TGTGCCAGCCGTAGCGGGAGGATTAACACCGGGGAGCTGTTTTTT.

The rearrangement links TRBV12-3 or TRBV12-4 to TRBJ2-7; D call uncertain. This CDR3 is built from 11 residues. V was pared by 6 bases and J by 0 bases, with 3 bases between. The CDR3 spells CASRLSYEQYF. In DNA, the CDR3 is TGTGCCAGCAGACTCTCCTACGAGCAGTACTTC.

This clone was detected only once. The chain recombines TRBV29-1 with TRBJ2-5, with TRBD2 as a possible D gene (6 bases). The CDR3 is 13 residues long. Germline V lookup: CDR1 SQVTM, CDR2 ANQGSEA. In DNA, the CDR3 is TGCAGTAGTCGCGGGGCCTATCAAGAGACCCAGTACTTC. Protein sequence: CSSRGAYQETQYF. The whole variable domain, remainder taken from reference TRBV29-1 and TRBJ2-5, is SAVISQKPSRDICQRGTSLTIQCQVDSQVTMMFWYRQQPGQSLTLIATANQGSEATYESGFVIDKFPISRPNLTFSTLTVSNMSPEDSSIYLCSSRGAYQETQYFGPGTRLLVL.